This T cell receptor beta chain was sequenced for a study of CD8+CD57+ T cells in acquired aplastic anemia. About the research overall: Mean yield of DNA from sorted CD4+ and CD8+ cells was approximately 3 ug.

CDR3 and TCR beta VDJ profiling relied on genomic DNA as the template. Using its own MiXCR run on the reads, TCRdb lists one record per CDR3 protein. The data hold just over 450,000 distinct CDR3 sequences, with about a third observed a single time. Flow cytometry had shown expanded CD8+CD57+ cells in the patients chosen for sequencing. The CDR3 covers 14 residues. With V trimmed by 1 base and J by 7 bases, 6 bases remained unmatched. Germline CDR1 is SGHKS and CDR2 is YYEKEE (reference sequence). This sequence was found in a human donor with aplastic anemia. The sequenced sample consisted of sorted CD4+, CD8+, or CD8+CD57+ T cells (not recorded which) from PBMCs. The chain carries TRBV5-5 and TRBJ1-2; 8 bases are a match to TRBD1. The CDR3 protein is CASSLTDRGGGYTF. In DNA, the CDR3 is TGTGCCAGCAGCTTGACCGACAGGGGAGGTGGCTACACCTTC.